The clone carrying this T cell receptor beta chain was seen just once. The antigen is not known. These data originate in a study of cytomegalovirus exposure and HLA in healthy donors. Overall study context: According to later analysis, the same platform produced the 120 or so validation and approximately 630 first-cohort repertoires.

Using immunoSEQ multiplex PCR, the repertoire was profiled, and TCRdb retains in-frame clones only, with some absent. The sample lists over 100,000 clones; more than 70% were seen once. The CDR3 sequence is 15 residues long. Germline CDR1 is MNHNS and CDR2 is SASEGT. Between the trimmed V and J ends, which lost 1 base and 4 bases, there was a span of 12 bases. General study results and limits: In the roughly 120 validation repertoires, about 94% of cluster scores exceeded 0, per a later analysis. According to reports, the classifier identified cytomegalovirus status with high specificity and sensitivity.

The chain links TRBV6-1 to TRBJ2-3, with D possibly matching TRBD2 (7 bases). The receptor was derived from a woman younger than 35 in good health and CMV-seronegative. The sequenced material came from PBMCs. CDR3 nucleotides: TGTGCCAGCAGTGAAGGGGCGGGGGCCGCAGATACGCAGTATTTT. This translates into CASSEGAGAADTQYF.